These 9 T cell receptor beta chains were all obtained from the same sample, sequenced in a study of blood T cell repertoires in COVID-19. Assay used: immunoSEQ multiplex PCR; TCRdb lists only in-frame clones, some missing. The table records around 120,000 clones, more than 75% of them present only once. The specimen sequenced was peripheral blood. The source is a man aged 55 to 70 with COVID-19, enrolled during active disease.

V is TRBV7-8 and J is TRBJ2-1, with 14 bases lining up with TRBD2. Trimming took 5 bases from V and 4 from J; bases not matched to a gene: 7. From germline, CDR1 is SGHVS and CDR2 FQNEAQ. The CDR3 loop spans 17 amino acids. DNA for the CDR3: TGTGCCAGCAGCCAGACAGGGACTAGCGGGAGTTACAATGAGCAGTTCTTC. This encodes CASSQTGTSGSYNEQFF.

This rearrangement joins TRBV24-1 to TRBJ1-1; 8 nucleotides agree with TRBD1. The CDR3 is 18 amino acids. V shed 4 bases and J 3 bases; nucleotides not matched to a gene: 15. Per germline, CDR1 KGHDR and CDR2 SFDVKD. CDR3 in DNA: TGTGCCACCAGTGAGCGCCACGGGACAGGCGGCTATGACACTGAAGCTTTCTTT. Translated, it gives CATSERHGTGGYDTEAFF.

The chain is built from TRBV7-3 and TRBJ2-1; 14 bases line up with TRBD2. CDR1 is SGHTA and CDR2 is FQGTGA in the germline V gene. V lost 6 bases and J lost 5; bases outside the gene matches: 9. The CDR3 totals 17 residues. CDR3 sequence: CASSPSGTSGGNNEQFF. In DNA, the CDR3 is TGTGCCAGCAGTCCCTCCGGGACTAGCGGGGGAAACAATGAGCAGTTCTTC.

The chain joins TRBV18 to TRBJ1-5; a weak D match, TRBD1 (6 bases). This CDR3 has 17 residues. The germline V and J ends were trimmed by 4 bases and 1 base, with 17 bases remaining between them. Germline CDR1 and CDR2: KGHSH and LQKENI. This chain's CDR3 is CASSQALPTGSNQPQHF. DNA for the CDR3: TGTGCCAGCTCACAAGCTTTACCCACAGGGAGCAATCAGCCCCAGCATTTT. Complete variable domain (other parts from reference TRBV18 and TRBJ1-5): NAGVMQNPRHLVRRRGQEARLRCSPMKGHSHVYWYRQLPEEGLKFMVYLQKENIIDESGMPKERFSAEFPKEGPSILRIQQVVRGDSAAYFCASSQALPTGSNQPQHFGDGTRLSIL.

The chain couples TRBV30 to TRBJ1-4, with D unresolved. This CDR3 has 12 residues. The germline V and J ends were trimmed by 3 bases and 4 bases, with 6 bases remaining between them. Germline values: CDR1 GTSNPN, CDR2 SVGIG (reference sequence). The chain's CDR3 is CAWSGLNEKLFF. The CDR3 bases are TGTGCCTGGAGCGGACTTAATGAAAAACTGTTTTTT.

The rearrangement uses TRBV6-2 or TRBV6-3 and TRBJ2-7, with D maybe TRBD2 (5 bases). Trimming left V 5 bases short and J 5 bases short, with 13 bases between. CDR1 and CDR2 from the germline V gene are MNHEY and SVGEGT. The CDR3 has 13 residues. The CDR3 coding sequence is TGTGCCAGCAGTGTAGCGTCGCCGGACGAGCAGTACTTC. Its translation is CASSVASPDEQYF.

The rearrangement uses TRBV3-1 (or the pseudogene TRBV3-2) and TRBJ2-7; 7 bases map to TRBD1. The CDR3 loop spans 14 amino acids. From germline, CDR1 is LGHDT and CDR2 YNNKEL (reference sequence). After removal of 1 base from V and 7 bases from J, the junction contained 7 bases not matched to a gene. The chain's CDR3 is CASSQAQGIGEQYF. The CDR3 DNA follows: TGTGCCAGCAGCCAAGCACAGGGGATTGGTGAGCAGTACTTC.

This clone came up once. This sequence joins TRBV6-5 and TRBJ2-7; D is possibly TRBD2 (6 bases). Trimming cost V 7 bases and J 1 base, with 17 bases left between them. The CDR3 length is 15 residues. Germline V gene lookup returns CDR1 MNHEY and CDR2 SVGAGI. The CDR3 nucleotides read TGTGCCAGCACTCCGGGGGATATTCGGTCCTACGAGCAGTACTTC. Translation: CASTPGDIRSYEQYF.

The rearrangement links TRBV5-1 to TRBJ2-3; D not resolved. Germline assignment: CDR1 SGHRS and CDR2 YFSETQ. The CDR3 consists of 15 residues. Trimming removed 0 bases from V and 0 bases from J, with 8 bases in between. This chain's CDR3 is CASSLASRSTDTQYF. CDR3 nucleotides: TGCGCCAGCAGCTTGGCCTCGCGGAGCACAGATACGCAGTATTTT.